This TCR beta chain was retrieved from a study of blood T cell repertoires in COVID-19. Study-wide context: Specimens from acute and convalescent COVID-19 originated in the United States, Italy and Spain. T cells, B-cell-depleted T cells, or PBMCs provided the cDNA or gDNA that served as material.

As processed by the authors: Nucleated cell number was recorded as an estimate derived from reference gene primer amplification. Generated by immunoSEQ multiplex PCR, the TCRdb table keeps only in-frame clones and is missing some. Clonal size and the V and J genes are those of that table, whereas D and trimming came from the DNA. The sample contains roughly 260,000 clones, about 87% of which appear only once. The sample holds one count of this clone. The CDR3 length is 13 residues. V was clipped by 0 bases and J by 6 bases, with 8 bases between them. Germline CDR1 and CDR2: SGHRS and YFSETQ. The chain is built from TRBV5-1 and TRBJ2-3; the D gene is possibly TRBD2 (5 bases). This sequence was found in a man in his sixties who had recovered from COVID-19. Source material: peripheral blood. The CDR3, as DNA: TGCGCCAGCAGCTTGGCGCTAGCCGATACGCAGTATTTT. Translated, it gives CASSLALADTQYF. The complete variable domain, with remaining parts taken from reference TRBV5-1 and TRBJ2-3, reads KAGVTQTPRYLIKTRGQQVTLSCSPISGHRSVSWYQQTPGQGLQFLFEYFSETQRNKGNFPGRFSGRQFSNSRSEMNVSTLELGDSALYLCASSLALADTQYFGPGTRLTVL.